This is a list of T cell receptor beta chains from one sample in a study of cytomegalovirus exposure and HLA in healthy donors. Data came from immunoSEQ multiplex PCR; TCRdb stores just in-frame clones and leaves some out. This sample has 130,000 to 150,000 clones; around 70% occur once, and the top ten carry 2% to 2.5%. The specimen sequenced was PBMCs. These receptors were taken from a man aged 40-49 years in good health and CMV-seronegative. The CDR3 runs from the conserved cysteine through the conserved F or W. D genes are given only for firm matches. Size values are once, few and many counts, or a class for expanded clones, and some rows have none.

length: 14
J: TRBJ1-6
V: TRBV5-6
D: .
size: .
CDR3: CASSSQPYNSPLHF
DNA: TGTGCCAGCAGCTCACAGCCCTATAATTCACCCCTCCACTTT

length: 13
J: TRBJ2-7
V: TRBV5-4
D: .
size: .
CDR3: CASSHPDRYEQYF
DNA: TGTGCCAGCAGCCACCCCGACAGATACGAGCAGTACTTC

length: 15
J: TRBJ1-5
V: TRBV6-5
D: .
size: .
CDR3: CASSRGLIGNQPQHF
DNA: TGTGCCAGCAGTCGGGGTCTTATTGGCAATCAGCCCCAGCATTTT

length: 14
J: TRBJ2-7
V: TRBV2
D: .
size: .
CDR3: CASSRDQGSYEQYF
DNA: TGTGCCAGCAGTCGGGACCAGGGGTCCTACGAGCAGTACTTC

length: 14
J: TRBJ1-1
V: TRBV7-9
D: TRBD1
size: .
CDR3: CASSPTGENTEAFF
DNA: TGTGCCAGCAGCCCGACAGGGGAGAACACTGAAGCTTTCTTT

length: 15
J: TRBJ2-7
V: TRBV7-9
D: .
size: .
CDR3: CASSSAAQGFYEQYF
DNA: TGTGCCAGCAGCTCGGCAGCTCAGGGATTCTACGAGCAGTACTTC

length: 15
J: TRBJ1-4
V: TRBV11-2
D: TRBD1
size: .
CDR3: CASSQAGQGNEKLFF
DNA: TGTGCCAGCAGCCAAGCGGGACAGGGGAACGAAAAACTGTTTTTT

length: 14
J: TRBJ1-3
V: TRBV6-5
D: .
size: .
CDR3: CASSSGAYGNTIYF
DNA: TGTGCCAGCAGTTCGGGAGCTTATGGAAACACCATATATTTT

length: 12
J: TRBJ2-3
V: TRBV7-3
D: .
size: .
CDR3: CASSFGADTQYF
DNA: TGTGCCAGCAGCTTCGGGGCAGATACGCAGTATTTT

length: 17
J: TRBJ2-3
V: TRBV28
D: TRBD2
size: .
CDR3: CASSSPSGRASTDTQYF
DNA: TGTGCCAGCAGTTCTCCTAGCGGGAGGGCTAGCACAGATACGCAGTATTTT

length: 13
J: TRBJ1-1
V: TRBV7-2
D: .
size: few
CDR3: CASSPQLDTEAFF
DNA: TGTGCCAGCAGCCCCCAGTTGGACACTGAAGCTTTCTTT

length: 15
J: TRBJ2-1
V: TRBV27
D: TRBD2
size: .
CDR3: CASSLVRGGSNEQFF
DNA: TGTGCCAGCAGTTTAGTCCGGGGGGGGTCCAATGAGCAGTTCTTC

length: 15
J: TRBJ2-3
V: TRBV5-4
D: .
size: .
CDR3: CASSGPGGSTDTQYF
DNA: TGTGCCAGCAGCGGTCCCGGGGGAAGCACAGATACGCAGTATTTT

length: 15
J: TRBJ1-1
V: TRBV5-1
D: .
size: .
CDR3: CASSLFGESGTEAFF
DNA: TGCGCCAGCAGCTTGTTCGGGGAGTCGGGCACTGAAGCTTTCTTT

length: 13
J: TRBJ2-3
V: TRBV25-1
D: .
size: .
CDR3: CASSEPRRHTQYF
DNA: TGTGCCAGCAGTGAACCTAGGAGGCATACGCAGTATTTT

length: 17
J: TRBJ1-6
V: TRBV4-1
D: TRBD1
size: .
CDR3: CASSQAGDRGPDSPLHF
DNA: TGCGCCAGCAGCCAAGCTGGGGACAGGGGGCCGGATTCACCCCTCCACTTT

length: 14
J: TRBJ2-2
V: TRBV6-6
D: TRBD2
size: .
CDR3: CASRGLVDGGELFF
DNA: TGTGCCAGCAGGGGACTAGTAGATGGCGGGGAGCTGTTTTTT

length: 16
J: TRBJ2-5
V: TRBV9
D: .
size: .
CDR3: CASSVSWSAPSETQYF
DNA: TGTGCCAGCAGCGTAAGTTGGAGTGCCCCTTCGGAGACCCAGTACTTC

length: 16
J: TRBJ2-2
V: TRBV12-5
D: TRBD2
size: .
CDR3: CASGLGTSEDGGELFF
DNA: TGTGCTAGTGGTTTGGGGACTAGCGAGGATGGCGGGGAGCTGTTTTTT

length: 15
J: TRBJ1-3
V: TRBV14
D: TRBD1
size: few
CDR3: CASSRTGNSGNTIYF
DNA: TGTGCCAGCAGCCGGACAGGAAACTCTGGAAACACCATATATTTT

length: 17
J: TRBJ2-1
V: TRBV5-1
D: .
size: .
CDR3: CASSLGYQRASYNEQFF
DNA: TGCGCCAGCAGCTTGGGATATCAGCGGGCCTCTTACAATGAGCAGTTCTTC

length: 14
J: TRBJ2-7
V: TRBV6-6
D: TRBD2
size: .
CDR3: CASSYSGGEYEQYF
DNA: TGTGCCAGCAGTTACTCCGGGGGGGAGTACGAGCAGTACTTC